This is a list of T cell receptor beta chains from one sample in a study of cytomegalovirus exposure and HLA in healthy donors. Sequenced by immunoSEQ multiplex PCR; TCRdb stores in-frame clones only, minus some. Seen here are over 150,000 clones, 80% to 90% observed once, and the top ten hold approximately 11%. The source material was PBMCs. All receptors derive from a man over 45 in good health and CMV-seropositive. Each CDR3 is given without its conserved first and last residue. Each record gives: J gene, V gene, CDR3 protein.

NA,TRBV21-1,ASSKEVGDTNYEQY
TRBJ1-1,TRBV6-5,ASSYSAGVGTEAF
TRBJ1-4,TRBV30,AWRSGQGNEKLF
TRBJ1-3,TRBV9,ASSSGSGNTIY
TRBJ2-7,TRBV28,ASCTDYEQY
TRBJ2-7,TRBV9,ASSVSSDLEQY
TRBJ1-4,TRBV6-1,ASTQLTGWDEKLF
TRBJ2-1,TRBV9,ASSVPAGNEQF
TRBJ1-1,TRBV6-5,ASSPLSDRNTEAF
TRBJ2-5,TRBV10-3,AISEMMRGAGETQY
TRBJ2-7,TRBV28,ASETVAAGGSYEQY
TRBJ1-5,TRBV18,ASSPGQGKRSNQPQH
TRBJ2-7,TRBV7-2,ASSPGQGYEQY
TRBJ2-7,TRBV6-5,ASGRRQGPFDEQY
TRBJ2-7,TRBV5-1,ASSYRGPAYEQY
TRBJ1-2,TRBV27,ASSSSTGSWYGYT
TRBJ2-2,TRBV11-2,ASSLGPSGSRTGELF
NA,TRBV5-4,ASSLGTSGTYEQY
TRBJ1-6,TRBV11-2,ASSLDQGAGYSPLH
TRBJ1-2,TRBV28,ASSLTTGEIAYGYT
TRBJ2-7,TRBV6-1,ASSPGLGSYEQY
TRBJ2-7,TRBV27,ASSWLAGRNEQY
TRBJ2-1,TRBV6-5,ASSYTTGAYNEQF
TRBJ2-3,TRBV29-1,SVVQGAKDMQY
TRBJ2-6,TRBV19,ASSIASGWGANVLT
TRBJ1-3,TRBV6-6,ASILRSQGAGNTIY
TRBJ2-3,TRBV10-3,AISTSRTSGGRGTDTQY
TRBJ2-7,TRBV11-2,ASTHVPGQGYYEQY
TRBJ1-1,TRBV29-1,SVEEDTEAF
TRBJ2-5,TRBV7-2,ASSLPPGQETQY
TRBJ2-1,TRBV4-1,ASSQVQFRTHNEQF
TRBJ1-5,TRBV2,ASSRNAGGNQPQH
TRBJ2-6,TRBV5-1,ASSVGLSPRSGANVLT
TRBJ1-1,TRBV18,ASSPYDRAEAF
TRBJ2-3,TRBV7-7,ASSLDGGTDTQY
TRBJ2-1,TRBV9,ASSVDPREPSSYNEQF
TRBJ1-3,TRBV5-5,ASSIQGGIRNTIY
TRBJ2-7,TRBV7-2,ASSLAGGTYEQY
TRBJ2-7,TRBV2,ASSEVREASYEQY
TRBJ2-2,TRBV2,ASSEGTAWNTGELF
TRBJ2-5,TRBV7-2,ASSLGDRDRTQY
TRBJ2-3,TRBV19,ASSIQKPKDSRNSNTQY
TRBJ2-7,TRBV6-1,ATNLDRGAYEQY
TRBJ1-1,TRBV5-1,ASRSTRGTEAF
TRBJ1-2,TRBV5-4,ASSLAGTYYGYT
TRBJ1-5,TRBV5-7,ASSCVPGQLSNQPQH
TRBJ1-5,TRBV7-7,ASSLDSGGPQH
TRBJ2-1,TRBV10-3,AIAASEDSYNEQF
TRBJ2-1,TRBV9,ASSPTPGLTYNEQF
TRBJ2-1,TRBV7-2,ASSLVGGAGGDNEQF
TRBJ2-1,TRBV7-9,ASSFGDRLDNEQF
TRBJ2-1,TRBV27,ASTSAGAYNEQF
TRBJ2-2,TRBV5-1,ASSWTGPPLNTGELF
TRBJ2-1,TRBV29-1,SVPRGQHSYNEQF